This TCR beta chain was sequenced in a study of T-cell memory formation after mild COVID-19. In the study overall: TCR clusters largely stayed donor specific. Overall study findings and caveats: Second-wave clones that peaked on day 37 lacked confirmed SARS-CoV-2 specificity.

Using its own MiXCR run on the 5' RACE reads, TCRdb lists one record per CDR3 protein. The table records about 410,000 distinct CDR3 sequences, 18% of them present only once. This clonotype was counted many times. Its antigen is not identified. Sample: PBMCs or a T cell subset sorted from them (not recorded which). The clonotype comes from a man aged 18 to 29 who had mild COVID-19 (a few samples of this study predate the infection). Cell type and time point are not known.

The CDR3 region is CASSQETGIRQPQHF. The CDR3 coding sequence is TGCGCCAGCAGCCAAGAAACAGGGATCCGACAGCCCCAGCATTTT. The chain recombines TRBV4-3 with TRBJ1-5, with D possibly TRBD1 on 6 matching bases. The CDR3 runs 15 residues. Germline V gives CDR1 LGHNA, CDR2 YSLEER. Trimming pared 0 bases from V and 7 bases from J, leaving 13 bases between.